The rows below give T cell receptor beta chains drawn from one sample of a study of post-analysis software for immune sequencing data. TCRdb analysed the PCR reads with MiXCR anew, one entry per CDR3 protein. Of some 450,000 distinct CDR3 sequences in the sample, roughly 46% were seen once. Sequenced material: blood. The receptors come from a girl between 10 and 17 years old with multiple sclerosis. Each CDR3 is given with its conserved first and last residue. The D gene is left open where the match is weak. Not all rows give a size; the values are once, few, many and, for expanded clones, a class.

v_gene,d_gene,abundance,j_gene,CDR3nt,CDR3aa
TRBV12-3/TRBV12-4,TRBD2,few,TRBJ2-5,TGTGCCAGCAGTTTAGCGGTAGCGGGAGTTGGAGAGCAGTACTTC,CASSLAVAGVGEQYF
TRBV24-1,.,.,TRBJ1-5,TGTGCCACCAGTGATTCGACAGAATATAGCAATCAGCCCCAGCATTTT,CATSDSTEYSNQPQHF
TRBV10-3,.,.,TRBJ2-3,TGTGCCATCAGTGAGTCCCGGGACGGCGCAGATACGCAGTATTTT,CAISESRDGADTQYF
TRBV6-5,.,.,TRBJ2-1,TGTGCCAGCAGTTACTCCCCCCGCAATGAGCAGTTCTTC,CASSYSPRNEQFF
TRBV12-3/TRBV12-4,.,.,TRBJ1-2,TGTGCCAGCAGTTTGCCTGTGGACTATGGCTACACCTTC,CASSLPVDYGYTF
TRBV20-1,TRBD2,.,TRBJ2-1,TGCAGTTTTCCCGGACTAGCGGGACGTTCCTACAATGAGCAGTTCTTC,CSFPGLAGRSYNEQFF
TRBV6-6,.,.,TRBJ2-1,TGTGCCAGCAGTTACTCGCCTGGAGGGAGTCAGGACAATGAGCAGTTCTTC,CASSYSPGGSQDNEQFF
TRBV12-3/TRBV12-4,.,.,TRBJ1-5,TGTGCCAGCACGGCGGGGTTAAACAATCAGCCCCAGCATTTT,CASTAGLNNQPQHF
TRBV7-3,.,.,TRBJ2-1,TGTGCCAGCAGCTCCCTGACTAGTTCCAATGAGCAGTTCTTC,CASSSLTSSNEQFF
TRBV28,TRBD1,once,TRBJ1-2,TGTGCCAGCAGTTTATATGTGGCAGGGGGCTGGGGCTATGGCTACACCTTC,CASSLYVAGGWGYGYTF
TRBV6-2/TRBV6-3,.,.,TRBJ1-4,TGTGCCAGCAGGGACCCAGGGGCGCGGGGACTGTTTTTT,CASRDPGARGLFF
TRBV5-6,TRBD1,.,TRBJ1-4,TGTGCCAGCAGCTTACTACAGGGGGTAGAAAAACTGTTTTTT,CASSLLQGVEKLFF
TRBV4-1,.,.,TRBJ2-1,TGCGCCAGCTCGCACCAGGGGACCTTATTAGACAATGAGCAGTTCTTC,CASSHQGTLLDNEQFF
TRBV7-6,.,.,TRBJ2-7,TGTGCCAGCAGCTCACCGGACAGACCCGAGCAGTACTTC,CASSSPDRPEQYF
TRBV4-3,.,few,TRBJ2-7,TGCGCCAGCAGCCAAGAACGGGGAACCCCTTACGAGCAGTACTTC,CASSQERGTPYEQYF
TRBV4-1,TRBD2,few,TRBJ2-1,TGCGCCAGCAGCCAAGAAGGTACTAGCGGGAGGGAGGGTTTCTCCTACAATGAGCAGTTCTTC,CASSQEGTSGREGFSYNEQFF
TRBV5-1,.,.,TRBJ1-2,TGCGCCAGCAGCTTGGATGGGTCAGACAACTATGGCTACACCTTC,CASSLDGSDNYGYTF
TRBV7-9,.,.,TRBJ1-4,TGTGCCAGCAGCCCCCGACAGTATGAAAAACTGTTTTTT,CASSPRQYEKLFF
TRBV12-3/TRBV12-4,TRBD1,few,TRBJ1-5,TGTGCCAGCAGTCCCAATGGACAGGATGGCGGTCAGCCCCAGCATTTT,CASSPNGQDGGQPQHF
TRBV18,.,.,TRBJ2-2,TGTGCCAGCTCACCACAAGCGGCCGGGGAGCTGTTTTTT,CASSPQAAGELFF
TRBV3-1,.,.,TRBJ2-1,TGTGCCAGCAGCTCAGTGAGCCGGCGGGGTTACAATGAGCAGTTCTTC,CASSSVSRRGYNEQFF
TRBV3-1,TRBD2,few,TRBJ2-7,TGTGCCAGCAGCCAAGAAGGAGCGGGAGTCAATTATCGGTCCTACGAGCAGTACTTC,CASSQEGAGVNYRSYEQYF
TRBV20-1,.,.,TRBJ2-7,TGCAGGGCTAGAGATAAGGAATACGAGCAGTACTTC,CRARDKEYEQYF
TRBV3-1,.,.,TRBJ2-3,TGTGCCAGCAGCCTCACCCCGGGTACGCAGTATTTT,CASSLTPGTQYF
TRBV4-1,TRBD2,few,TRBJ2-1,TGCGCCAGCAGCCAAGGCCTAGCGGGGAGTGAGCAGTTCTTC,CASSQGLAGSEQFF
TRBV29-1,.,.,TRBJ1-3,TGCAGCGTTGAAGATCTGGGGGGGGAAATCTCTGGAAACACCATATATTTT,CSVEDLGGEISGNTIYF
TRBV9,TRBD2,.,TRBJ2-7,TGTGCCAGCAGCACCAGAAGCTCGGGAGGAGTCTACGAGCAGTACTTC,CASSTRSSGGVYEQYF
TRBV29-1,.,.,TRBJ1-1,TGCAGCGTTGGATCACGGGGGGGACATGAAGCTTTCTTT,CSVGSRGGHEAFF
TRBV29-1,.,.,TRBJ2-1,TGCAGCGTTGATAGGCAGGGGAATGAGCAGTTCTTC,CSVDRQGNEQFF
TRBV28,.,.,TRBJ2-5,TGTGCCAGCAGTTTCCCGGGTATCCAAGAGACCCAGTACTTC,CASSFPGIQETQYF
TRBV9,TRBD2,once,TRBJ2-4,TGTGCCAGCAGCGCCGTGGCGGGAGAGCAGTACTTC,CASSAVAGEQYF
TRBV28,TRBD2,few,TRBJ2-3,TGTGCCAGCAGCTTAGGACTAGCGGAGAGCACAGATACGCAGTATTTT,CASSLGLAESTDTQYF
TRBV3-1,.,.,TRBJ2-6,TGTGCCAGCAGCCGACGGAAGACCGGGGCCAACGTCCTGACTTTC,CASSRRKTGANVLTF
TRBV28,.,few,TRBJ1-2,TGTGCCAACAAAGGTCCGGGAGGCGGCTACACCTTC,CANKGPGGGYTF
TRBV27,TRBD2,.,TRBJ2-5,TGTGCCAGCAGTCCTACTTTCGGGAGGGACTACGAGCAGGACTTC,CASSPTFGRDYEQDF
TRBV27,TRBD2,.,TRBJ2-1,TGTGCCAGCAGTTTCTCTAGCGGAGGTGAAGATACGCAGTTCTTC,CASSFSSGGEDTQFF
TRBV4-1,TRBD2,few,TRBJ2-2,TGCGCCAGCAGCCAGAGGGGAACGGGAGGGACCGGGGAGCTGTTTTTT,CASSQRGTGGTGELFF
TRBV6-5,TRBD1,few,TRBJ1-2,TGTGCCAGCAGTTACTTCGGGACAGGGATACGGGGCTACACCTTC,CASSYFGTGIRGYTF
TRBV7-6,.,.,TRBJ1-5,TGTGCCAGCAGCCTTAGCAGTGGCAATCAGCCCCAGCATTTT,CASSLSSGNQPQHF
TRBV7-3,.,.,TRBJ2-3,TGTGCCAGCAGCTTAACTTTGGGAGATACGCAGTATTTT,CASSLTLGDTQYF
TRBV7-2,.,.,TRBJ2-3,TGTGCCAGCAGCTGGGGGGTCAGGACAGATACGCAGTATTTT,CASSWGVRTDTQYF
TRBV5-1,TRBD2,few,TRBJ2-1,TGCGCCAGCAGCTTGGTTAGCGGGCTTTACAATGAGCAGTTCTTC,CASSLVSGLYNEQFF
TRBV11-2,.,.,TRBJ2-7,TGTGCCAGCAGCTTAATGACGGCATCCTACGAGCAGTACTTC,CASSLMTASYEQYF
TRBV20-1,.,once,TRBJ1-2,TGCAGTGCTAGAGTCCCGGCAGGGTTGGATGGCTACACCTTC,CSARVPAGLDGYTF
TRBV27,TRBD1,.,TRBJ1-1,TGTGCCAGCAGGTCGGGACAGGGGGCCACTGAAGCTTTCTTT,CASRSGQGATEAFF
TRBV15,.,once,TRBJ2-4,TGTGCCACCAGCAGAGATCATATGGGGGCCCTAGCCAAAAACATTCAGTACTTC,CATSRDHMGALAKNIQYF
TRBV12-3/TRBV12-4,TRBD1,few,TRBJ1-5,TGTGCCAGCAGTCGAAGGACAGGGACGTTAAGCAATCAGCCCCAGCATTTT,CASSRRTGTLSNQPQHF
TRBV5-1,.,.,TRBJ1-5,TGCGCCAGCAGCCCAGAGCCCGGGGATCAGCCCCAGCATTTT,CASSPEPGDQPQHF
TRBV7-3,.,.,TRBJ2-7,TGTGCCAGCAGCTTAAGCGGGACTTCCAATGAGCAGTACTTC,CASSLSGTSNEQYF
TRBV7-9,.,.,TRBJ2-6,TGTGCCAGCAGCAACGGACAGATCCACGGCTCTGGGGCCAACGTCCTGACTTTC,CASSNGQIHGSGANVLTF
TRBV5-6,.,.,TRBJ2-5,TGTGCCAGCAGCGCACAGGGTAGACGCGGAGAGACCCAGTACTTC,CASSAQGRRGETQYF
TRBV6-5,TRBD2,.,TRBJ2-7,TGTGCCAGTCACCACCCGGGACTAGCGAGGTACGAGCAGTACTTC,CASHHPGLARYEQYF
TRBV6-2/TRBV6-3,.,.,TRBJ1-2,TGTGCCAGCATGGACGTTCGTTATGGCTACACCTTC,CASMDVRYGYTF
TRBV7-9,.,few,TRBJ2-7,TGTGCCAGCAGCTTAGTAGGGAAGGGAGCCTACGAGCAGTACTTC,CASSLVGKGAYEQYF
TRBV7-9,TRBD2,few,TRBJ2-7,TGTGCCAGCAGCCCCCGGGGACTAGCCGGGGCCTACGAGCAGTACTTC,CASSPRGLAGAYEQYF